This note documents a single TCR beta chain sequence. This clone's antigen is unknown. No base quality information exists; no much larger clone differs at one position. Receptor libraries were prepared by 5' RACE. The listed sequencing device is Illumina HiSeq 2000. A universal primer binding site was introduced by template switching, and a unique molecular identifier was present in the final cDNA, enabling accurate counting of TCR cDNA molecules. Specific primers in the conserved constant-segment region were used to synthesize first-strand cDNA for TCR alpha and beta chains. To control for contamination, each cDNA library was double barcoded with a SMART-Mk sample barcode plus Illumina barcodes. TruSeq adapter sequences along with Illumina sample barcodes were introduced in two successive PCR steps. The Illumina HiSeq platform was used with custom primers to sequence TCR alpha and beta cDNA libraries. In the authors' own workflow: MiGEC was used to process raw reads and extract unique molecular identifiers, and MiXCR was used to find CDR3 positions. For each individual, recombination models were inferred using an EM algorithm with the repgenHMM and IGoR tools. Shared clonotypes were analyzed with the tcR package in R, and sharing was normalized by the product of cloneset sizes. To study raw recombination free of thymic and clonal selection effects, out-of-frame nonproductive sequences were analyzed. The public reads were quality trimmed at Q25 with fastp and then assembled into clones with MiXCR by TCRdb, keeping productive beta chains. Merged by CDR3 protein, the rows form single entries marked with the most common genes and DNA. TCRdb, not the authors, supplied the V and J calls. The sample table lists fewer than 550,000 distinct CDR3 sequences, around 15% of them with a count of one. The ten largest clones represent about 0.97% of the sample.

The record originates from a study of identical twins (TCRdb year 2016). Describing the broader study: To test whether fetal clonotypes persist, the study used deep sequencing on TCR alpha and beta repertoires from monozygotic twins, unrelated adults of various ages, and cord blood. To rule out contamination, replicate twin experiments were performed at different times with different library preparation protocols. Study-wide conclusions, independent of this receptor: Because the same donors could not be followed over many years, the conclusions depended on cross-sectional statistical analysis. Excess twin sharing in beta out-of-frame sequences was weaker because fewer shared sequences lowered the signal-to-noise ratio. Fewer insertions were carried by abundant cord blood beta clonotypes; a weaker similar trend was observed in young adult naive repertoires, while no such trend was observed in memory repertoires. Zero-insertion analyses could be partly confounded by invariant T cells such as MAIT and iNKT, though diverse VJ usage argued against such confounding for most clonotypes. Compared with coincidental sharing between unrelated individuals, out-of-frame TCR alpha sequences shared between twins had an excess of sequences with low generation probability. Recombination models systematically underestimated out-of-frame TCR alpha sharing in monozygotic twins but agreed with sharing between unrelated individuals.

Every donor was a healthy Caucasian. The twin cohort consisted of three pairs of female monozygotic twins, all aged about 18 to 30 years. Positive isolation kits from Invitrogen were used to isolate CD4+ and CD8+ T cell populations. CDR1 KGHDR and CDR2 SFDVKD are derived from the germline V gene. Germline trimming: 4 bases from V, 0 bases from J; junction bases outside gene matches: 6. From its cysteine to its phenylalanine, the CDR3 spans 18 amino acids. Just the 54-base CDR3 DNA is kept, in frame starting at base 1. These data are also associated with another study on yellow fever vaccine responses in identical twins. That second report states: According to the authors, in identical twins the way T cells responded to vaccination appeared partly convergent and partly personalized. In identical twins, the study followed T cell clones that responded to the vaccine with precision.

This chain is built from TRBV24-1 and TRBJ2-2; a stretch of 11 junction bases matches TRBD2. The sequenced sample was CD4+ T cells sorted from blood. This TCR was sampled from a woman between 18 and 29 years old in good health. The nucleotide sequence reads TGTGCCACCAGTGACGGGACTAGCGGCCGAACGAACACCGGGGAGCTGTTTTTT. The translation is CATSDGTSGRTNTGELFF.